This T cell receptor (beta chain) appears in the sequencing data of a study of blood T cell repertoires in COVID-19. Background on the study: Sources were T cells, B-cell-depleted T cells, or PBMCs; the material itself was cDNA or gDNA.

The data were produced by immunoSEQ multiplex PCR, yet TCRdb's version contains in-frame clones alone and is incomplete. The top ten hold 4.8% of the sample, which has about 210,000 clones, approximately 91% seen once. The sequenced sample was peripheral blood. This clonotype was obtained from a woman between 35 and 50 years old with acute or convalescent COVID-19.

The CDR3 nucleotides read TGTGCCACTCAGGGCAGCTCCTATAATTCACCCCTCCACTTT. Protein product: CATQGSSYNSPLHF. The genes are TRBV19 and TRBJ1-6; D perhaps matches TRBD1 (5 bases). V gave up 10 bases and J gave up 0 bases, with 10 bases separating them. This CDR3 is 14 amino acids long. Germline lookup yields CDR1 LNHDA and CDR2 SQIVND (reference sequence).